These T cell receptor beta chains were read from a single sample in a study of T cells in Graves' hyperthyroidism and ophthalmopathy. MiXCR was run by TCRdb on the multiplex PCR reads, yielding one entry per CDR3 protein. The sample shows roughly 700,000 distinct CDR3 sequences, just over 35% of them seen only once. The sequenced sample was blood. The receptors derive from a woman between 35 and 50 years old with Graves' hyperthyroidism. CDR3s include the opening cysteine and the closing phenylalanine or tryptophan. Each record gives: V gene, J gene, clone size, D gene, CDR3 protein, CDR3 DNA. The D gene is left open where the match is weak. Size is omitted from some rows. Given values are once, few, many or a class for expanded clones.

V gene: TRBV6-5; J gene: TRBJ1-1; clone size: -; D gene: TRBD1; CDR3 protein: CASSGVTGLNTEAFF; CDR3 DNA: TGTGCCAGCAGTGGGGTGACAGGGCTGAACACTGAAGCTTTCTTT
V gene: TRBV10-3; J gene: TRBJ1-2; clone size: -; D gene: -; CDR3 protein: CASSYSSVTMSYGYTF; CDR3 DNA: TGTGCCAGCAGTTACTCGTCCGTGACAATGTCCTATGGCTACACCTTC
V gene: TRBV11-1; J gene: TRBJ2-7; clone size: -; D gene: -; CDR3 protein: CASSHQVGQYF; CDR3 DNA: TGTGCCAGCAGTCACCAGGTCGGGCAGTACTTC
V gene: TRBV6-8; J gene: TRBJ1-1; clone size: -; D gene: -; CDR3 protein: CASHIFRREKAFF; CDR3 DNA: TGTGCCAGCCACATTTTTAGGAGGGAGAAAGCTTTCTTT
V gene: TRBV5-1; J gene: TRBJ1-4; clone size: -; D gene: TRBD1; CDR3 protein: CASSYTGGYNEKLFF; CDR3 DNA: TGCGCCAGCAGCTACACAGGGGGGTACAATGAAAAACTGTTTTTT
V gene: TRBV11-2; J gene: TRBJ2-7; clone size: -; D gene: TRBD1; CDR3 protein: CASSVRGNEQYF; CDR3 DNA: TGTGCCAGCAGCGTCAGGGGGAACGAGCAGTACTTC
V gene: TRBV29-1; J gene: TRBJ2-5; clone size: many; D gene: -; CDR3 protein: CSVRQEGETQYF; CDR3 DNA: TGCAGCGTGCGGCAGGAGGGGGAGACCCAGTACTTC
V gene: TRBV10-3; J gene: TRBJ1-1; clone size: -; D gene: -; CDR3 protein: CVSSYFLGHSATEAFF; CDR3 DNA: TGTGTCAGCAGTTATTTCCTCGGACATTCGGCCACTGAAGCTTTCTTT
V gene: TRBV7-9; J gene: TRBJ2-5; clone size: -; D gene: TRBD1; CDR3 protein: CASSLTTGQGETQYF; CDR3 DNA: TGTGCCAGCAGCTTGACTACAGGACAGGGGGAGACCCAGTACTTC
V gene: TRBV12-3/TRBV12-4; J gene: TRBJ1-2; clone size: many; D gene: -; CDR3 protein: CASSPRGYGYTF; CDR3 DNA: TGTGCCAGCAGTCCCCGGGGCTATGGCTACACCTTC